These T cell receptor beta chains were read from a single sample in a study of blood T cell repertoires in COVID-19. Only in-frame clones appear in the TCRdb table, and some are missing; sequencing was by immunoSEQ multiplex PCR. The table has more than 60,000 clones, around 90% seen once; the top ten hold about 5%. The sample taken for sequencing was peripheral blood. Every receptor here comes from a man between 50 and 59 years old with acute or convalescent COVID-19. Both conserved end residues are part of each CDR3. D genes are given only for firm matches. Rows give clone size only sometimes, using once, few, many, or a class for an expanded clone.

V gene	J gene	clone size	D gene	CDR3 protein	CDR3 DNA
TRBV7-9	TRBJ2-1	.	TRBD2	CASSFTSGNNEQFF	TGTGCCAGCAGCTTTACTAGCGGTAACAATGAGCAGTTCTTC
TRBV10-3	TRBJ1-3	.	.	CAISESTVSGNTIYF	TGTGCCATCAGTGAGTCGACAGTCTCTGGAAACACCATATATTTT
TRBV2	TRBJ1-5	once	TRBD1	CASSEDLGTGSNQPQHF	TGTGCCAGCAGTGAGGATCTGGGGACAGGTAGCAATCAGCCCCAGCATTTT
TRBV5-4	TRBJ2-7	.	TRBD2	CASSLAGGLVSYEQYF	TGTGCCAGCAGCTTGGCCGGTGGACTAGTCTCCTACGAGCAGTACTTC
TRBV14	TRBJ1-5	.	TRBD1	CASSPGQGANQPQHF	TGTGCCAGCAGCCCTGGACAGGGAGCTAATCAGCCCCAGCATTTT
TRBV5-4	TRBJ2-1	.	.	CASSEERNEQFF	TGTGCCAGCAGCGAGGAGAGGAATGAGCAGTTCTTC
TRBV5-4	TRBJ2-1	.	TRBD2	CASSHGTSGRNNEQFF	TGTGCCAGCAGTCACGGGACTAGCGGAAGGAACAATGAGCAGTTCTTC
TRBV6-5	TRBJ1-1	.	.	CASSYRTGTTEAFF	TGTGCCAGCAGTTACAGAACAGGGACCACTGAAGCTTTCTTT
TRBV27	TRBJ2-7	once	.	CASRRVGAVYEQYF	TGTGCCAGCCGTAGGGTGGGAGCAGTCTACGAGCAGTACTTC
TRBV5-1	TRBJ2-5	.	TRBD2	CASSGGWGAAGGPHGTQYF	TGCGCCAGCAGCGGCGGATGGGGAGCGGCGGGAGGGCCTCACGGGACCCAGTACTTC
TRBV6-5	TRBJ1-4	.	TRBD1	CASSSPGQNEKLFF	TGTGCCAGCAGTTCGCCGGGACAGAATGAAAAACTGTTTTTT
TRBV4-3	TRBJ2-7	once	TRBD1	CASSQDRDRVSYEQYF	TGCGCCAGCAGCCAAGATCGGGACAGGGTTTCCTACGAGCAGTACTTC
TRBV7-2	TRBJ2-1	once	.	CASSLSGFYNEQFF	TGTGCCAGCAGCCTATCCGGGTTTTACAATGAGCAGTTCTTC
TRBV13	TRBJ2-7	.	TRBD2	CASSSQRLAGIYEQYF	TGTGCCAGCAGCTCACAACGACTAGCAGGTATCTACGAGCAGTACTTC
TRBV6-5	TRBJ1-2	.	TRBD1	CASSYLGQGANYGYTF	TGTGCCAGCAGTTACCTAGGACAGGGGGCAAACTATGGCTACACCTTC
TRBV27	TRBJ1-3	once	.	CASSTPTGPGNTIYF	TGTGCCAGCAGTACCCCGACAGGACCTGGAAACACCATATATTTT
TRBV28	TRBJ2-1	.	TRBD2	CASSLPGLAGGHEQFF	TGTGCCAGCAGTTTACCGGGACTAGCGGGAGGGCATGAGCAGTTCTTC
TRBV24-1	TRBJ2-2	.	.	CATSESRLGRELFF	TGTGCCACCAGTGAATCTAGGCTTGGCAGGGAGCTGTTTTTT
TRBV30	TRBJ2-5	.	.	CAWRKDWEEETQYF	TGTGCCTGGAGGAAAGACTGGGAGGAAGAGACCCAGTACTTC
TRBV19	TRBJ2-1	few	TRBD2	CATLAGGSYNEQFF	TGTGCCACCCTAGCGGGAGGCTCCTACAATGAGCAGTTCTTC
TRBV4-3	TRBJ2-1	once	TRBD2	CARSRLAGPSYNEQFF	TGCGCCCGCAGCCGACTAGCGGGACCCTCCTACAATGAGCAGTTCTTC
TRBV29-1	TRBJ1-2	.	TRBD1	CSVEDRTGYGYTF	TGCAGCGTTGAAGATCGGACAGGGTATGGCTACACCTTC
TRBV19	TRBJ2-7	.	.	CASSWGGGYEQYF	TGTGCCAGTAGTTGGGGAGGAGGCTACGAGCAGTACTTC
TRBV3-1/TRBV3-2	TRBJ2-3	.	.	CASSQDGQRTQYF	TGTGCCAGCAGCCAAGATGGTCAGCGAACGCAGTATTTT
TRBV18	TRBJ1-3	.	.	CASSPPAARSGNTIYF	TGTGCCAGCTCACCACCGGCTGCCCGATCTGGAAACACCATATATTTT
TRBV24-1	TRBJ1-1	.	.	CATSDSPRCRTEAFF	TGTGCCACCAGTGATTCCCCTAGATGTAGGACTGAAGCTTTCTTT
TRBV18	TRBJ1-2	.	.	CASSPGEARGYTF	TGTGCCAGCTCACCGGGAGAGGCGCGAGGCTACACCTTC
TRBV9	TRBJ2-5	.	TRBD2	CASSVAAGEWETQYF	TGTGCCAGCAGCGTAGCAGCGGGGGAGTGGGAGACCCAGTACTTC